This T cell receptor beta chain was recorded in a study of blood T cell repertoires in COVID-19. Study details: Researchers got acute and convalescent COVID-19 samples from the United States, Italy and Spain. PBMCs, B-cell-depleted T cells, or T cells provided the cDNA or gDNA that made up the material.

Those who participated ranged in age from about 18 to 89 years and resided in about 24 US areas. Authors' processing steps: How many nucleated cells were present was estimated from reference gene primer amplification. The assay was immunoSEQ multiplex PCR, and TCRdb's table has in-frame clones only and misses some. Clonal size and the V and J genes are those of that table, whereas D and trimming came from the DNA. The repertoire holds about 480,000 clones, over 75% seen once, with 1.5% to 2% in the top ten. This receptor was taken from a woman in her forties who had recovered from COVID-19. Source material: PBMCs or T cells enriched from blood (not recorded which).

DNA for the CDR3: TGCGCCAGCAGTGGTCCTAGCTCTGGAAACACCATATATTTT. It specifies CASSGPSSGNTIYF. The rearrangement links TRBV10-2 to TRBJ1-3; D gene uncertain. Germline V CDR1 and CDR2: WSHSY, SAAADI. This CDR3 region has 14 residues. V lost 4 bases, J lost 0 bases, and 7 bases lay in between.